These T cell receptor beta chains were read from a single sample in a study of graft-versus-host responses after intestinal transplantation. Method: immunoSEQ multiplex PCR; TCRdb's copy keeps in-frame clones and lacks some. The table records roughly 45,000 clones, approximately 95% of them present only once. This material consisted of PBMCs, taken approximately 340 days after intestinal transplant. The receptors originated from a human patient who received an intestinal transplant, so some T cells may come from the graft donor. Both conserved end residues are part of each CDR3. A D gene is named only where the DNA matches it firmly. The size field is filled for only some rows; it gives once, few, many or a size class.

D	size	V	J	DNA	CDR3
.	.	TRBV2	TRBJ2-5	TGTGCCACCTCTGGGGGACGAGAGACCCAGTACTTC	CATSGGRETQYF
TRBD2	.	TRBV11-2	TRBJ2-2	TGTGCCAGCAGCTTCGGGACTAGCGGGAGTTGGACCGGGGAGCTGTTTTTT	CASSFGTSGSWTGELFF
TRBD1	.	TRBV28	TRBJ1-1	TGTGCCAGCAGTTCCCCGACAGGGATCGACACTGAAGCTTTCTTT	CASSSPTGIDTEAFF
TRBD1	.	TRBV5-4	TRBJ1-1	TGTGCCAGCAGCTTTCAGGGGGCTGAAGCTTTCTTT	CASSFQGAEAFF
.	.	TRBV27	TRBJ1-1	TGTGCCAGCAGTTTAAGAGGGGGGATAACTGAAGCTTTCTTT	CASSLRGGITEAFF
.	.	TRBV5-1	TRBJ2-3	TGCGCCAGCAGCCAACAATTTAGCGGATCTAGCACAGATACGCAGTATTTT	CASSQQFSGSSTDTQYF
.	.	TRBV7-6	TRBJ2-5	TGTGCCAGCAGCTCCTTGGGTAGCTCGAGTGAGACCCAGTACTTC	CASSSLGSSSETQYF
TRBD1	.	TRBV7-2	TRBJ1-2	TGTGCCAGCAGCTTCCCGGGACAGGGGCGCTATGGCTACACCTTC	CASSFPGQGRYGYTF
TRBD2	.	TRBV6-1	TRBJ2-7	TGTGCCAGCAGTGGCCACTCTAGCGGCGAGCAGTACTTC	CASSGHSSGEQYF
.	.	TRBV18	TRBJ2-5	TGTGCCAGCTCACCCGCCCAGGAGACCCAGTACTTC	CASSPAQETQYF
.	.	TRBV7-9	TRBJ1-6	TGTGCCAGCAGCCAAGTACAGGGTTTGTCCCTCCACTTT	CASSQVQGLSLHF
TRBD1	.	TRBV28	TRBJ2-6	TGTGCCAGCAGTTTTTTGACAGGGAAGGCGGGGGCCAACGTCCTGACTTTC	CASSFLTGKAGANVLTF
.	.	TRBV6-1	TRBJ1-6	TGTGCCGTCCGAGGGGGTGTAAGTTCACCCCTCCACTTT	CAVRGGVSSPLHF
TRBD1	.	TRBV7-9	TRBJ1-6	TGTGCCAGCAGCCCTGGGACAGGGGTTAATTCACCCCTCCACTTT	CASSPGTGVNSPLHF
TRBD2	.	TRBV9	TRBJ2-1	TGTGCCAGCAGCGTACTAGCGGGACCTACATTCAATGAGCAGTTCTTC	CASSVLAGPTFNEQFF
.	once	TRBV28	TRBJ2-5	TGTGCCAGCAGAGGACCCCATGAGACCCAGTACTTC	CASRGPHETQYF
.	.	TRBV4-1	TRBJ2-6	TGCGCCAGCAGCCAGGGTCGGGAGCTCTGGGGGGCCAACGTCCTGACTTTC	CASSQGRELWGANVLTF
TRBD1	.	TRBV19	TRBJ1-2	TGTGCCGCCACACCGGGACAGGGGGCGCGTGGCTACACCTTC	CAATPGQGARGYTF
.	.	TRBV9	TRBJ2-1	TGTGCCAGCAGTGGAGGTCGTAATGAGCAGTTCTTC	CASSGGRNEQFF
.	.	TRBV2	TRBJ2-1	TGTGCCAGCATGTCCAGCCCTTACAATGAGCAGTTCTTC	CASMSSPYNEQFF
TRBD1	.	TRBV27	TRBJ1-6	TGTGCCAGCACCAAGTCCGGGACAGGGTCGCCCCTCCACTTT	CASTKSGTGSPLHF
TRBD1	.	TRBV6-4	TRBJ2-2	TGTGCCAGCAGTGACGGGACAGGGGACACCGGGGAGCTGTTTTTT	CASSDGTGDTGELFF
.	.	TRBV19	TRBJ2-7	TGTGCCAGTAGTCTCGGGGACTCCTTGTCCTACGAGCAGTACTTC	CASSLGDSLSYEQYF
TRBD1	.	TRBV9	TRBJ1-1	TGTGCCAGCAGCGCCCTACAGGGGGTGAACACTGAAGCTTTCTTT	CASSALQGVNTEAFF
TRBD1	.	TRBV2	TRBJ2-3	TGTGCCAGCATCGGGACAGCCAACGCAGATACGCAGTATTTT	CASIGTANADTQYF
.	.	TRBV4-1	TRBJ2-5	TGCGCCAGCAGCCGACAGGAGGGGTCTTTCGAGACCCAGTACTTC	CASSRQEGSFETQYF
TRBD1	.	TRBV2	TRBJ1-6	TGTGCCAGCAGGAGGGGGACAGGACCTAATTCACCCCTCCACTTT	CASRRGTGPNSPLHF
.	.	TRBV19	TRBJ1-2	TGTGCCAGTAGTATGCAGGCCGTCTATGGCTACACCTTC	CASSMQAVYGYTF
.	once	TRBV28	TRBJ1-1	TGTGCCAGCAGTCCCTCGACAGCCATGAACACTGAAGCTTTCTTT	CASSPSTAMNTEAFF
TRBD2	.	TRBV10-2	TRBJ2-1	TGCGCCAGCAGTGAGCTCGGACTAGCGACATCCAATGAGCAGTTCTTC	CASSELGLATSNEQFF
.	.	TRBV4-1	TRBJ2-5	TGCGCCAGCAGCCCCTCCCAGAGAGGGGTACAGACCCAGTACTTC	CASSPSQRGVQTQYF
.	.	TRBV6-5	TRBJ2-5	TGTGCCAGCAGGCGGCCTAGGGGGGGCGGGGAGACCCAGTACTTC	CASRRPRGGGETQYF
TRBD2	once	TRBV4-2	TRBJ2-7	TGTGCCAGCAGCCAAGAGGCCAGGGAGGGCGAGCAGTACTTC	CASSQEAREGEQYF
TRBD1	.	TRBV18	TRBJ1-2	TGTGCCAGCTCACGCCCGGGACAGGAGAACTATGGCTACTCCTTC	CASSRPGQENYGYSF
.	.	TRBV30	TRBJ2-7	TGTGCCTGTCGACAGGCTTACGAGCAGTACTTC	CACRQAYEQYF
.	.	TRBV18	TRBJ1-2	TGTGCCAGCTCACCTTCGACGGAAGCCGGCTACACCTTC	CASSPSTEAGYTF
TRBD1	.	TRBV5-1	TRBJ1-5	TGCGCCAGCAGCTTGGGGACAGGGGGCGCCGATCAGCCCCAGCATTTT	CASSLGTGGADQPQHF
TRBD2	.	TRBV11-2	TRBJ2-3	TGTGCCAGCAGCTTAGGAGCGGGGGGCAGCCCCCCCACAGATACGCAGTATTTT	CASSLGAGGSPPTDTQYF
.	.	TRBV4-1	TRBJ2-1	TGCGCCAGCAGCCAAGGGTTAGCATCCTATGAGCAGTTCTTC	CASSQGLASYEQFF
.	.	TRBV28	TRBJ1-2	TGTGCCAGCAGTCCGCGGACAGCCGTAAGGCTCGATGGCTACACCTTC	CASSPRTAVRLDGYTF
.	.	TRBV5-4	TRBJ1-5	TGTGCCAGCAGCCGGGATGGTGGCAATCAGCCCCAGCATTTT	CASSRDGGNQPQHF
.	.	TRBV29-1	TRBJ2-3	TGCAGCGTTGAGTATGGGGCCAGCACAGATACGCAGTATTTT	CSVEYGASTDTQYF
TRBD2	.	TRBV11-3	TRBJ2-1	TGTGCCAGTTCCGGACTAGCGGGGGACAATGAGCAGTTCTTC	CASSGLAGDNEQFF
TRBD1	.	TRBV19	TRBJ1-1	TGTGCCAGTAGTACCCTACAGGGGGCACTGGGGAACACTGAAGCTTTCTTT	CASSTLQGALGNTEAFF
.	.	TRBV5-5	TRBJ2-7	TGTGCCAGCAGCTTGGCTCCGGGTTCGGGCCTCTACGAGCAGTACTTC	CASSLAPGSGLYEQYF
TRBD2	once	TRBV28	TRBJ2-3	TGTGCCAGCAGTTTCGGGGGGGCCGGGGCAGATACGCAGTATTTT	CASSFGGAGADTQYF
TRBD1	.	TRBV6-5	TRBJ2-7	TGTGCCAGCAGTCGGGTCGGGACAGCCTACGAGCAGTACTTC	CASSRVGTAYEQYF
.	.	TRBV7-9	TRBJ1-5	TGTGCCAGCAGCTTTGGGGCTAGCAATCAGCCCCAGCATTTT	CASSFGASNQPQHF
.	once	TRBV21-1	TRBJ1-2	TGTGCCAGCAGTTACTTTCTGGGCGTCCGGGGACTTCGGGACTATGGCTACACCTTC	CASSYFLGVRGLRDYGYTF
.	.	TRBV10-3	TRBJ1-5	TGTGCCATCAGCACTACGCTTGGGACAAATGGGGGCAATCAGCCCCAGCATTTT	CAISTTLGTNGGNQPQHF
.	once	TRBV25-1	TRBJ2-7	TGTGCCAGCAGTGAAGGGGGCGAGCAGTACTTC	CASSEGGEQYF
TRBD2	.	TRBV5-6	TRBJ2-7	TGTGCCTGTCGTCGAGCGGGGAGCTCCTACGAGCAGTATTTC	CACRRAGSSYEQYF
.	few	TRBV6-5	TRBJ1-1	TGTGCCAGCAGTTACTCGCATTTCGGGGTCACTGAAGCTTTCTTT	CASSYSHFGVTEAFF
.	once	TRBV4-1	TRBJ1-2	TGCGCCAGCAGCCGCAGCGCACCAGTCAAGTATGGCTACACCTTC	CASSRSAPVKYGYTF
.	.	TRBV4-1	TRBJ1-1	TGCGCCAGCAGCCAAGAGGGCAGCATGAACACTGAAGCTTTCTTT	CASSQEGSMNTEAFF